This T cell receptor beta chain is drawn from a study of shared clonotypes between healthy human individuals. Across the whole study: Per donor, CD8 memory used one plate, CD8 naive used two, CD4 memory used three and CD4 naive used three.

As to this clone: Its antigen is still unknown.

Germline trimming cut 6 bases from V and 1 base from J; bases unmatched to any gene: 11. Germline CDR1 reads MNHNY; CDR2 reads SVGAGI (reference sequence). The CDR3 contains 16 residues. Selected positively for CCR7 and CD45RO-negative, naive CD8 cells excluded terminally differentiated effector memory CD45RA+ cells. Data came from immunoSEQ multiplex PCR; TCRdb stores just in-frame clones and leaves some out. The repertoire includes around 1.9 million clones, approximately 94% of them detected once, and about 1.8% sits in the top ten. Study observations and caveats: Generation probability values for non-shared clonotypes were lower than those for clonotypes shared by all four donors. Rarefaction showed that sequencing of sorted subsets was incomplete (despite large depth).

This chain connects TRBV6-6 to TRBJ1-1; 7 bases match TRBD1. The sample was naive CD8+ T cells from PBMCs. This clonotype originated in a man aged 18 to 30 in good health. Some clones in this sample may be carry-over from other donors' samples. The CDR3 region has the DNA TGTGCCAGCAGCCACGATGACAGGGCCTGGAACACTGAAGCTTTCTTT. It specifies CASSHDDRAWNTEAFF.